Listed below are T cell receptor beta chains from one sample, sequenced in a study of identical twins. TCRdb analysed the 5' RACE reads with MiXCR anew, one entry per CDR3 protein. Altogether approximately 620,000 distinct CDR3 sequences are present, over 8.5% being singletons, with the ten largest covering 0.75% to 1%. This same sample was also part of a study on yellow fever vaccine responses in identical twins.

Sequenced material: PBMCs. All receptors derive from a woman in her late teens or twenties in good health. Each CDR3 is given with its conserved first and last residue. The order of the fields is D gene, V gene, J gene, clone size, CDR3 DNA, CDR3 protein. D genes are given only for firm matches. Clone size appears in some rows only: once, few, many, or a class for an expanded clone.

-	TRBV27	TRBJ2-3	-	TGTGCCAGCAGTCCCCTTCTGGCTCCCGGGGATACGCAGTATTTT	CASSPLLAPGDTQYF
TRBD2	TRBV29-1	TRBJ2-3	-	TGCAGCGTTGGACAACTAGCGGGGGGGAATTCAGATACGCAGTATTTT	CSVGQLAGGNSDTQYF
-	TRBV20-1	TRBJ2-7	-	TGCAGTGCTAGAGATATCCAGGACTCTCCTTACGAGCAGTACTTC	CSARDIQDSPYEQYF
TRBD2	TRBV20-1	TRBJ2-1	-	TGCAGTGCTAGTCCCATCCTTGGGATGAGCGGGACCAATGAGCAGTTCTTC	CSASPILGMSGTNEQFF
TRBD1	TRBV6-2/TRBV6-3	TRBJ2-7	-	TGTGCCAGCAGTTCCGCCGGGACAGGGGAGTATGAGCAGTACTTC	CASSSAGTGEYEQYF
-	TRBV6-1	TRBJ1-5	-	TGTGCCAGCAGCCCTGCCTCTGGGGGCAATCAGCCCCAGCATTTT	CASSPASGGNQPQHF
-	TRBV18	TRBJ2-1	-	TGTGCCAGCTCACCTGTTATTCGGGACTCCTACAATGAGCAGTTCTTC	CASSPVIRDSYNEQFF
-	TRBV4-3	TRBJ2-1	many	TGCGCCAGCAGCCAAGATTCAACCCCGAGCTCCTACAATGAGCAGTTCTTC	CASSQDSTPSSYNEQFF
-	TRBV15	TRBJ1-4	few	TGTGCCACCAGCAGACGGAGTCGGGCTAATGAAAAACTGTTTTTT	CATSRRSRANEKLFF
-	TRBV28	TRBJ1-5	few	TGTGCCAGCAAGGGGGACTGGGGGAATCAGCCCCAGCATTTT	CASKGDWGNQPQHF
-	TRBV6-1	TRBJ2-1	few	TGTGCCAGCAGTGAAGCGTACGGTGGGGGCACACACAATGAGCAGTTCTTC	CASSEAYGGGTHNEQFF
TRBD1	TRBV12-3/TRBV12-4	TRBJ2-7	few	TGTGCCAGCAGCCGTACCGGGACAGGGTACTACGAGCAGTACTTC	CASSRTGTGYYEQYF
-	TRBV6-1	TRBJ1-2	few	TGTGCCAGCAGTACAGCAGGGAATGGATACGGCTACACCTTC	CASSTAGNGYGYTF
-	TRBV4-2	TRBJ2-3	-	TGTGCCAGCAGCCAAGATCGGGGGCGGTATACGCAGTATTTT	CASSQDRGRYTQYF
-	TRBV27	TRBJ2-1	few	TGTGCCAGCAGTAGGTATGGACAGAGAGATGAGCAGTTCTTC	CASSRYGQRDEQFF
TRBD1	TRBV5-1	TRBJ2-7	-	TGCGCCAGCGCTCTCGGGACAGGACGGGACGAGCAGTACTTC	CASALGTGRDEQYF
-	TRBV14	TRBJ2-7	many	TGTGCCAGCAGCGCGGAGACAGGAAACGACACCAGACCCTACGAGCAGTACTTC	CASSAETGNDTRPYEQYF
-	TRBV30	TRBJ2-1	few	TGTGCCTGGAGTGGGGTAAGCGAGCAGTTCTTC	CAWSGVSEQFF
-	TRBV12-3/TRBV12-4	TRBJ2-5	many	TGTGCCAGCAGTATGATAGGGAAGCAAGAGACCCAGTACTTC	CASSMIGKQETQYF
TRBD2	TRBV6-2/TRBV6-3	TRBJ2-1	-	TGTGCCAGCAGTTACGCTATAGCGGGAGGAGGGAATGAGCAGTTCTTC	CASSYAIAGGGNEQFF